A selection of T cell receptor beta chains follows, all from one sample in a study of early T cells in non-severe SARS-CoV-2 infection. One entry per CDR3 protein results from TCRdb running MiXCR on the 5' RACE reads. The sample carries around 45,000 distinct CDR3 sequences, approximately 4% recorded once. Sequenced input: whole blood. The source of these receptors is an adult who was a healthcare worker with PCR-confirmed SARS-CoV-2 infection or an uninfected control (not recorded which). Each CDR3 is given with its conserved first and last residue. D genes are given only for firm matches. Rows may omit the clone size; those that give it use once, few, many or a size class.

J gene | V gene | clone size | CDR3 length | D gene | CDR3 DNA | CDR3 protein
TRBJ1-5 | TRBV2 | . | 15 | TRBD1 | TGTGCCAGCAGTGAAAGGGGACAGCCCAATCAGCCCCAGCATTTT | CASSERGQPNQPQHF
TRBJ1-3 | TRBV4-1 | many | 16 | . | TGCGCCAGCAGCCAAGAAATGGCAGGCTCTGGAAACACCATATATTTT | CASSQEMAGSGNTIYF
TRBJ2-2 | TRBV9 | many | 16 | . | TGTGCCAGCAGCGTAGTAGTAGGGGCTAACACCGGGGAGCTGTTTTTT | CASSVVVGANTGELFF
TRBJ2-2 | TRBV29-1 | . | 12 | . | TGCAGCGTCAAACAGGTATCCGGGGAGCTGTTTTTT | CSVKQVSGELFF
TRBJ2-2 | TRBV24-1 | . | 15 | TRBD1 | TGTGCCACCAACCCGGGACAGGGCAACACCGGGGAGCTGTTTTTT | CATNPGQGNTGELFF
TRBJ1-3 | TRBV19 | many | 15 | . | TGTGCCAGTAGTATAGACGGATACTCTGGAAACACCATATATTTT | CASSIDGYSGNTIYF
TRBJ2-1 | TRBV20-1 | many | 22 | . | TGCAGTGCAGTCGGTTGGGGACCAGGGGAACCTCTGAGAGGGGTCATATACAATGAGCAGTTCTTC | CSAVGWGPGEPLRGVIYNEQFF
TRBJ2-7 | TRBV13 | many | 13 | . | TGTGCCAGCAGCTTAGGTAGCCCATACGAGCAGTACTTC | CASSLGSPYEQYF
TRBJ2-5 | TRBV2 | many | 14 | . | TGTGCCAGCAGTGAATCTGACTTCCAAGAGACCCAGTACTTC | CASSESDFQETQYF
TRBJ2-1 | TRBV5-4 | many | 15 | TRBD2 | TGTGCCAGCAGCTGGGCTAGCGGGAGACGCAATGAGCAGTTCTTC | CASSWASGRRNEQFF
TRBJ2-7 | TRBV29-1 | . | 14 | . | TGCAGCGTTGAAGGGCTGGCCGGAAATTACGAGCAGTACTTC | CSVEGLAGNYEQYF
TRBJ2-5 | TRBV5-1 | . | 16 | TRBD2 | TGCGCCAGCAGCTTAACCGGGACTAAGTACCAAGAGACCCAGTACTTC | CASSLTGTKYQETQYF
TRBJ1-2 | TRBV5-1 | many | 14 | TRBD1 | TGCGCCAGCAGCGCGGACAGGGGAGGCTATGGCTACACCTTC | CASSADRGGYGYTF
TRBJ1-6 | TRBV6-1 | many | 20 | . | TGTGCCAGCAGTCACCCTTCAGGCAGCAGGGATCGATTCTATAATTCACCCCTCCACTTT | CASSHPSGSRDRFYNSPLHF
TRBJ1-6 | TRBV18 | . | 13 | TRBD1 | TGTGCCAGCTCACCAGACAGGGATTCACCCCTCCACTTT | CASSPDRDSPLHF
TRBJ2-2 | TRBV7-2 | many | 16 | TRBD2 | TGTGCCAGCAGCTTAGCAGGGACTACTAACACCGGGGAGCTGTTTTTT | CASSLAGTTNTGELFF
TRBJ1-2 | TRBV6-5 | many | 13 | . | TGTGCCAGCAGTTACCGGGGAATCGATGGCTACACCTTC | CASSYRGIDGYTF